The rows below give T cell receptor beta chains drawn from one sample of a study of shared clonotypes between healthy human individuals. Method: immunoSEQ multiplex PCR; TCRdb's copy keeps in-frame clones and lacks some. The table records some 2,100,000 clones, approximately 94% of them present only once. Sequencing was done on a sample of naive CD4+ T cells sorted from blood. These receptors were taken from a man between 18 and 29 years old in good health. Each CDR3 is given with its conserved first and last residue. The D gene is left open where the match is weak. Clone size, where shown, is once, few, many, or a class for clones that have expanded.

d_call	v_call	j_call	clone_size	cdr3_nt	cdr3_aa
TRBD1	TRBV2	TRBJ2-4	few	TGTGCCAGCAGTGGGGACAGGGTCGTGGAAAACATTCAGTACTTC	CASSGDRVVENIQYF
-	TRBV5-1	TRBJ2-3	-	TGCGCCAGCAGCTTGGGTAGCTACCATAGCACAGATACGCAGTATTTT	CASSLGSYHSTDTQYF
-	TRBV4-1	TRBJ1-4	-	TGCGCCAGCAGCCACGACCGGAATGAAAAACTGTTTTTT	CASSHDRNEKLFF
-	TRBV5-1	TRBJ1-4	-	TGCGCCAGCAGCCCCGGAGGGGCTAATGAAAAACTGTTTTTT	CASSPGGANEKLFF
TRBD1	TRBV2	TRBJ2-2	-	TGTGCCAGCAGGGGGACAGGGAGGAACACCGGGGAGCTGTTTTTT	CASRGTGRNTGELFF
-	TRBV6-1	TRBJ2-1	-	TGTGCCAGCAGTGAATACGGGGGCTCCTACAATGAGCAGTTCTTC	CASSEYGGSYNEQFF
TRBD1	TRBV6-6	TRBJ1-6	-	TGTGCCAGCAGGGGACAGCAAAATTCACCCCTCCACTTT	CASRGQQNSPLHF
-	TRBV27	TRBJ2-4	-	TGTGCCAGCAGTTTATTGGGCCGAGCCATTCAGTACTTC	CASSLLGRAIQYF
-	TRBV30	TRBJ1-1	-	TGTGCCTGGAGCGCCCAGGGGAACACTGAAGCTTTCTTT	CAWSAQGNTEAFF
TRBD1	TRBV7-9	TRBJ1-1	-	TGTGCCAGCAGCTTAGGGGACAGTCTAGTTGGAGCTTTCTTT	CASSLGDSLVGAFF
-	TRBV6-5	TRBJ2-1	once	TGTGCCAGCAGCCCCCCCTCAGCCTTTGAGCAGTTCTTC	CASSPPSAFEQFF
-	TRBV29-1	TRBJ2-1	-	TGCAGCGTTTTGAGGGGCAGTGACAATGAGCAGTTCTTC	CSVLRGSDNEQFF
-	TRBV10-3	TRBJ1-3	once	TGTGCCATAGGAGAGGGTCCCGGAAACACCATATATTTT	CAIGEGPGNTIYF
-	TRBV29-1	TRBJ2-7	-	TGCAGCGCGACCGGGATTCGTACCTACGAGCAGTACTTC	CSATGIRTYEQYF
-	TRBV6-5	TRBJ1-3	once	TGTGCCAGCAGCCGGACAGCCTCTGGAAACACCATATATTTT	CASSRTASGNTIYF
TRBD2	TRBV2	TRBJ2-3	-	TGTGCCAGCGGTGCCGGGAGGGCCCCAGATACGCAGTATTTT	CASGAGRAPDTQYF
-	TRBV5-1	TRBJ2-3	-	TGCGCCAGCAGCCCAGAATTTCTGGATACGCAGTATTTT	CASSPEFLDTQYF
-	TRBV30	TRBJ1-2	-	TGTGCCTGGAGTAGGTCAGGGGAGGGCTATGGCTACACCTTC	CAWSRSGEGYGYTF
-	TRBV6-5	TRBJ1-1	-	TGTGCCACCTACAGGGTGCTCCCCACGAGCACTGAAGCTTTCTTT	CATYRVLPTSTEAFF
TRBD1	TRBV10-3	TRBJ1-1	-	TGTGCCATCAGTGCAACCGGGACAGGGGCCTCGAGGGGGGGCACTGAAGCTTTCTTT	CAISATGTGASRGGTEAFF
-	TRBV28	TRBJ2-2	-	TGTGCCGGGGGAAGCGGAGGACAAAACACCGGGGAGCTGTTTTTT	CAGGSGGQNTGELFF
-	TRBV5-1	TRBJ2-2	-	TGCGCCAGCAGCTTGGCAACGAACACCGGGGAGCTGTTTTTT	CASSLATNTGELFF
-	TRBV29-1	TRBJ2-3	-	TGCAGCGTTGATAAGGGCACGATCACAGATACGCAGTATTTT	CSVDKGTITDTQYF
-	TRBV5-6	TRBJ2-7	few	TGTGCCAGCAGTCTCAACCGGGGCCACGAGCAGTACTTC	CASSLNRGHEQYF
TRBD2	TRBV20-1	TRBJ2-1	-	TGCAGTGCTATGGCGGGAGATGAGCAGTTCTTC	CSAMAGDEQFF
-	TRBV18	TRBJ2-1	-	TGTGCCAGCTCACCCTCGGGGGCATCCTACAATGAGCAGTTCTTC	CASSPSGASYNEQFF
-	TRBV18	TRBJ1-4	once	TGTGCCAGCTCACCACAGGGTGAAAAACTGTTTTTT	CASSPQGEKLFF
TRBD2	TRBV5-4	TRBJ2-2	-	TGTGCCAGCAGCACGGGGGTGGCGGGAGTCGGCACCGGGGAGCTGTTTTTT	CASSTGVAGVGTGELFF
TRBD1	TRBV28	TRBJ2-1	-	TGTGCCAGCAGTTTTGTTTCCGGGACAGGGTGGGATAATGAGCAGTTCTTC	CASSFVSGTGWDNEQFF
-	TRBV5-1	TRBJ2-5	-	TGCGCCAGCAGCTTGGCTACAGGTCCCGGTGGCGGGGAGACCCAGTACTTC	CASSLATGPGGGETQYF
-	TRBV14	TRBJ2-5	-	TGTGCCAGCAGCCGTCTAGCCGAGACCCAGTACTTC	CASSRLAETQYF
-	TRBV11-3	TRBJ1-1	-	TGTGCCAGCAGCTTAGAGGTGAACACTGAAGCTTTCTTT	CASSLEVNTEAFF
-	TRBV7-9	TRBJ1-6	-	TGTGCCAGCAGCTGGGACACCTCACCCCTCCACTTT	CASSWDTSPLHF
TRBD2	TRBV28	TRBJ2-5	-	TGTGCCAGCAGTTCGCCCTCAGCGGGGCAAGAGACCCAGTACTTC	CASSSPSAGQETQYF
-	TRBV18	TRBJ1-1	-	TGTGCCAGCTCACTTAGGATAGTAGGGGGCACTGAAGCTTTCTTT	CASSLRIVGGTEAFF
-	TRBV7-2	TRBJ2-7	-	TGTGCCAGCAGCCTAAACAAGTACGAGCAGTACTTC	CASSLNKYEQYF
TRBD1	TRBV28	TRBJ1-4	-	TGTGCCAGCACCCGCGGGGGACAGGGAAATGAAAAACTGTTTTTT	CASTRGGQGNEKLFF
-	TRBV13	TRBJ2-3	-	TGTGCCAGCAGCCGCCAGCTGGGAGGTACGCAGTATTTT	CASSRQLGGTQYF